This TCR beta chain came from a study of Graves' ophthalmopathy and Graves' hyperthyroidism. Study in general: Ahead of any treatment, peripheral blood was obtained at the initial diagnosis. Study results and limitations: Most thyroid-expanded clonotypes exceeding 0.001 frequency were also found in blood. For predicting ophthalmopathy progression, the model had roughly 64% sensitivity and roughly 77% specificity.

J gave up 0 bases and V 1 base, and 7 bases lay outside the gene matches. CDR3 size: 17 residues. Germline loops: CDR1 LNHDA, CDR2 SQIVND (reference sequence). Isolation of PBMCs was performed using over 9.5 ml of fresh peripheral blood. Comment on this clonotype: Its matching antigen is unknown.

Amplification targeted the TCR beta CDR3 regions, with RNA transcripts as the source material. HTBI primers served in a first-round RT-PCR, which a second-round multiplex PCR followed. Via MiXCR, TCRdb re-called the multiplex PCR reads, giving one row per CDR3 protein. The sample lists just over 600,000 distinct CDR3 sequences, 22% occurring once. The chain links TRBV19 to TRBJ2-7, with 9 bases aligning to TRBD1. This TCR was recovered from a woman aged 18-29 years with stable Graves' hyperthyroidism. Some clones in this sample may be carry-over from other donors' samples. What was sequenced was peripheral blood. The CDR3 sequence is CASSIATTGGYSYEQYF. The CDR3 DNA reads TGTGCCAGTAGTATAGCTACAACAGGGGGCTACTCCTACGAGCAGTACTTC.